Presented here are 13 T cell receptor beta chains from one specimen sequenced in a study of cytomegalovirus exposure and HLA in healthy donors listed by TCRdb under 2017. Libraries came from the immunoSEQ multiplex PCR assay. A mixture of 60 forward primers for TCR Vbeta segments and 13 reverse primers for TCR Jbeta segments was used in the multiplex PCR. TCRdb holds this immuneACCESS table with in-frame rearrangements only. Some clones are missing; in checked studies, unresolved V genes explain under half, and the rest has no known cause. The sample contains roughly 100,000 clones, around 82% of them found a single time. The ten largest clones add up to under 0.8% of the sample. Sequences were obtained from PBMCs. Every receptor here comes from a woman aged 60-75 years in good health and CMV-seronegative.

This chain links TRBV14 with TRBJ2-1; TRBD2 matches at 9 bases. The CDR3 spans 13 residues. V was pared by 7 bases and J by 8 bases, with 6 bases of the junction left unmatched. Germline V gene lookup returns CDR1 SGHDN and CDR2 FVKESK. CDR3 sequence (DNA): TGTGCCAGCACGTCGAGCGGGAGGTATGAGCAGTTCTTC. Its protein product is CASTSSGRYEQFF.

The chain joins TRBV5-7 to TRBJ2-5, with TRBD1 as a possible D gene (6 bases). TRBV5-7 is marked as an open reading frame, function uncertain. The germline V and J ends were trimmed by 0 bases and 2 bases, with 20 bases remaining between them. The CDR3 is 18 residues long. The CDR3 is CASSLEDSPIWGQETQYF. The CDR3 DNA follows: TGTGCCAGCAGCTTGGAGGACAGCCCCATATGGGGGCAAGAGACCCAGTACTTC.

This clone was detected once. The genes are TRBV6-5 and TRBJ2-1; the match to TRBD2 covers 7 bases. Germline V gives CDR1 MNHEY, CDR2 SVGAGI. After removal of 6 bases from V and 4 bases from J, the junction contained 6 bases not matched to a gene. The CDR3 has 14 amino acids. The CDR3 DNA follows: TGTGCCAGCAGAATAGGGCGGGAGTACAATGAGCAGTTCTTC. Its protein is CASRIGREYNEQFF.

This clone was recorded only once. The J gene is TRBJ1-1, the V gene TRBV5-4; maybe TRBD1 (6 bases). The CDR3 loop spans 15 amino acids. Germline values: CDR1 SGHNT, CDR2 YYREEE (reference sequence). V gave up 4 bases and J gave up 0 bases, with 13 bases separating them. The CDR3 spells CASSIDYRVNTEAFF. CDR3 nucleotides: TGTGCCAGCAGCATCGACTACAGGGTGAACACTGAAGCTTTCTTT.

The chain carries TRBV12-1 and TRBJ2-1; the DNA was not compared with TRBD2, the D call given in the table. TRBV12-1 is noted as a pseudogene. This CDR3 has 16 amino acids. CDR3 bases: TGTGCCAGCAGCCTCGAATGGACTAGCGGGAGCAGCGAGCAGTTCTTC. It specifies CASSLEWTSGSSEQFF.

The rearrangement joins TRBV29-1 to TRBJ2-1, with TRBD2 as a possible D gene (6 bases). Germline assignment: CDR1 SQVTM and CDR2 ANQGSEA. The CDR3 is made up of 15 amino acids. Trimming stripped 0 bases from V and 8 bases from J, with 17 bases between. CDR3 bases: TGCAGCGTTGAAGAAGGTAGGGGACTGGTCGATGAGCAGTTCTTC. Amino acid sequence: CSVEEGRGLVDEQFF.

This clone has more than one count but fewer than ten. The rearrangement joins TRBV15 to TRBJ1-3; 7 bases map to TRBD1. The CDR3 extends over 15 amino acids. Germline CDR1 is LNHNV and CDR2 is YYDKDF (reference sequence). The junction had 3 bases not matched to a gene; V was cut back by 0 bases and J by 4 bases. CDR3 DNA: TGTGCCACCAGCAGAGATCGGGGACAGGGAAACACCATATATTTT. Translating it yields CATSRDRGQGNTIYF.

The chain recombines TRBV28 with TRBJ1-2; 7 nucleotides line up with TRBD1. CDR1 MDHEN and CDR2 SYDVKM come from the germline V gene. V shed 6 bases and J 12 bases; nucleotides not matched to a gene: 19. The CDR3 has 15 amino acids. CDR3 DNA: TGTGCCAGCAGCCTAAACAGGGGCCTCCAGGGTAGGGACACCTTC. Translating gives CASSLNRGLQGRDTF.

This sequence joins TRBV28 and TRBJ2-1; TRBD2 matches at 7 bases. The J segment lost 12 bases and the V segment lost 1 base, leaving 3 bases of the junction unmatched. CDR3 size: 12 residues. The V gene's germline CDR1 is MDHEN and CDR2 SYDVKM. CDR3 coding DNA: TGTGCCAGCAGTTTATCGCCTAGCGGGCAGTTCTTC. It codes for CASSLSPSGQFF. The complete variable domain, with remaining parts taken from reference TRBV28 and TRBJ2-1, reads DVKVTQSSRYLVKRTGEKVFLECVQDMDHENMFWYRQDPGLGLRLIYFSYDVKMKEKGDIPEGYSVSREKKERFSLILESASTNQTSMYLCASSLSPSGQFFGPGTRLTVL.

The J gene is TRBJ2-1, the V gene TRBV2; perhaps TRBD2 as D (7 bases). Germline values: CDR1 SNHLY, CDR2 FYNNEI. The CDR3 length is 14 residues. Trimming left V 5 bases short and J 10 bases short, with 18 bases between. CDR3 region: CASSPRGARQEQFF. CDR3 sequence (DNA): TGTGCCAGCAGTCCTCGGGGGGCCCGTCAAGAGCAGTTCTTC.

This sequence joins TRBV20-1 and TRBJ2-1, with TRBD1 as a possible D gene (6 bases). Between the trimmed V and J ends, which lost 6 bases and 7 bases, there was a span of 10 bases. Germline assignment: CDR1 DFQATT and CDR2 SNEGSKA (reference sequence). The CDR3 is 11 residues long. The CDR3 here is CSAEQGNEQFF. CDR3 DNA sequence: TGCAGTGCCGAACAGGGTAATGAGCAGTTCTTC.

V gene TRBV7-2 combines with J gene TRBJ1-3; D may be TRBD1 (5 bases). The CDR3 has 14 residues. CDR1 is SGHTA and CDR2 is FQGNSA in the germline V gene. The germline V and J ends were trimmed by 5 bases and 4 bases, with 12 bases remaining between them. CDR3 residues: CASSPSGGGNTIYF. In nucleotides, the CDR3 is TGTGCCAGCAGCCCCAGCGGGGGAGGAAACACCATATATTTT. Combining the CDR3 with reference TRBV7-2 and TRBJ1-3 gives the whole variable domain GAGVSQSPSNKVTEKGKDVELRCDPISGHTALYWYRQSLGQGLEFLIYFQGNSAPDKSGLPSDRFSAERTGGSVSTLTIQRTQQEDSAVYLCASSPSGGGNTIYFGEGSWLTVV.

This chain's CDR3 is CASSITNEKLFF. The CDR3 coding sequence is TGTGCCAGTAGTATAACAAATGAAAAACTGTTTTTT. The genes are TRBV19 and TRBJ1-4; D is unresolved. V lost 2 bases, J lost 5 bases, and 3 bases lay in between. The germline V gene encodes CDR1 LNHDA and CDR2 SQIVND (reference sequence). The CDR3 loop spans 12 amino acids.